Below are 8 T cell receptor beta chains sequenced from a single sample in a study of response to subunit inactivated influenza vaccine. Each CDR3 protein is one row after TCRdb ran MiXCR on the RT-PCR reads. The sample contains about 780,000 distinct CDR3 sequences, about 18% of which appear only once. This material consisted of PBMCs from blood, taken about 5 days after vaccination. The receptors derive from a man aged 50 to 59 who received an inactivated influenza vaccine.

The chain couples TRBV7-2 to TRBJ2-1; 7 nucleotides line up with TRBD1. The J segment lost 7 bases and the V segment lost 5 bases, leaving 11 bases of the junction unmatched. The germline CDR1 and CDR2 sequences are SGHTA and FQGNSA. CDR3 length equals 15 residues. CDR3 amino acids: CASSPSQGWMNEQFF. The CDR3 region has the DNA TGTGCCAGCAGCCCATCACAGGGGTGGATGAATGAGCAGTTCTTC.

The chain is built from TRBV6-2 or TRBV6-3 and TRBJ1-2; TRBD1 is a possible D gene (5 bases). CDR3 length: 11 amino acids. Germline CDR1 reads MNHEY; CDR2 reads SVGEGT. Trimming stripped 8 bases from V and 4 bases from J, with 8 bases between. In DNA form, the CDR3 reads TGTGCCAGCCGACAGAGCTATGGCTACACCTTC. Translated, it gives CASRQSYGYTF.

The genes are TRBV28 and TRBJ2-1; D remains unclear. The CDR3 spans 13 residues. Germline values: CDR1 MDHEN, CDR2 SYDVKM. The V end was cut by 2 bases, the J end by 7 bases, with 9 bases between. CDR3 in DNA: TGTGCCAGCAGTTTACCCCCAACTAATGAGCAGTTCTTC. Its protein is CASSLPPTNEQFF.

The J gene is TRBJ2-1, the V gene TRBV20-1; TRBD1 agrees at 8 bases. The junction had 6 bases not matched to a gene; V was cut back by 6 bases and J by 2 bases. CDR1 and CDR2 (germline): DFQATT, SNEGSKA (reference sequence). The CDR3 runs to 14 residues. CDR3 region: CSADRGRTYNEQFF. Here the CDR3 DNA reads TGCAGTGCAGACAGGGGTAGAACCTACAATGAGCAGTTCTTC.

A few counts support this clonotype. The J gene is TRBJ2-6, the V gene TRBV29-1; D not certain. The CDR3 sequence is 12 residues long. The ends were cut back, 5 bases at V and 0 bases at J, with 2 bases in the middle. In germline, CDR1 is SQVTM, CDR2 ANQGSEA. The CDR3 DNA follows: TGCAGCGTTACCTCTGGGGCCAACGTCCTGACTTTC. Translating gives CSVTSGANVLTF.

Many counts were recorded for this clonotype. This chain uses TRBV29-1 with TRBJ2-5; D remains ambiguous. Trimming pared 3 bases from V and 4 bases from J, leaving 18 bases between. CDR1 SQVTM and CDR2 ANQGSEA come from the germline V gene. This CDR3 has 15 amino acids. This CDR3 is CSVDRAGRRAETQYF. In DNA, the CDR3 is TGCAGCGTTGACAGAGCCGGCAGAAGGGCAGAGACCCAGTACTTC.

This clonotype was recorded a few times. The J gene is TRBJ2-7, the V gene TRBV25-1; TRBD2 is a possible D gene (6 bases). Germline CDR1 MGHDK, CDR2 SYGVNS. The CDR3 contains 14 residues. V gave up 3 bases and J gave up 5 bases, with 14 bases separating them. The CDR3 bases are TGTGCCAGCAGTGACACCGGGGGTAATAACGAGCAGTACTTC. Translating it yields CASSDTGGNNEQYF.

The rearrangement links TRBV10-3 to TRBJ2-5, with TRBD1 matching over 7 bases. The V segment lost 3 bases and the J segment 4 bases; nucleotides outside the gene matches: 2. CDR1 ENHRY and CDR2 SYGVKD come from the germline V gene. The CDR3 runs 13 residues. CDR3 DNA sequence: TGTGCCATCAGTGACTCAGGGGGAGAGACCCAGTACTTC. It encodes CAISDSGGETQYF.